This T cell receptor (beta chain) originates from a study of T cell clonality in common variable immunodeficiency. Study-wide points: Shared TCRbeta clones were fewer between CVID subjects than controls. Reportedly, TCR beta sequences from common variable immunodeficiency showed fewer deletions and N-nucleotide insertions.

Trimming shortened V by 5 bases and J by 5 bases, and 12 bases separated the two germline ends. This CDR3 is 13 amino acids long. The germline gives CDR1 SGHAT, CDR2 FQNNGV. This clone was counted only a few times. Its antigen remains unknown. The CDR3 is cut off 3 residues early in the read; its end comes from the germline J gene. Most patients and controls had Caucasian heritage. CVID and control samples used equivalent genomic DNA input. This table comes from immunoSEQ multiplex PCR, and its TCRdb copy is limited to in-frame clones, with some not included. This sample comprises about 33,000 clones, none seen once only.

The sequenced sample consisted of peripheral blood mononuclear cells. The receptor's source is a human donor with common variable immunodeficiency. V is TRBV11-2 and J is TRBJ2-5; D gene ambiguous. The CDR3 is CASSRGPTETQYF. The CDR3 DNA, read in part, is TGTGCCAGCAGCCGAGGCCCAACCGAGACC.